This T cell receptor (beta chain) was found in a study of pediatric ulcerative colitis. Trimming took 5 bases from V and 6 from J, leaving 18 bases between them. The germline V gene has CDR1 SGHRS and CDR2 YFSETQ. The length of the CDR3 is 14 residues. Libraries were prepared by immunoSEQ multiplex PCR; TCRdb keeps only in-frame clonotypes and omits some of them. Among some 50,000 clones, around 81% were seen once, and the ten largest hold about 4%. The rectum was sampled with one to two pinch biopsies at colonoscopy. Overall study findings and caveats: Clonal expansions reduced rectal repertoire diversity in acute severe colitis. Ulcerative colitis patients shared more blood-rectal clones than controls.

Concerning this clone itself: Its target is not known.

The sequencing input was gut tissue. The TCR comes from a girl aged 5 to 17 with moderate ulcerative colitis. The chain recombines TRBV5-1 with TRBJ2-7; a weak D match, TRBD2 (5 bases). CDR3 nucleotide sequence: TGCGCCAGCAGGCCACCGAGGGATCTCAGCGAGCAGTACTTC. It encodes CASRPPRDLSEQYF.